This T cell receptor (beta chain) was identified in a study of blood T cell repertoires in COVID-19. Overall study: Acute-phase and convalescent COVID-19 samples originated in the United States, Italy and Spain.

This CDR3 has 12 residues. V was cut by 3 bases and J by 2 bases, with 4 bases left in between. From germline, CDR1 is MDHEN and CDR2 SYDVKM. Followed over time, Seattle patients had been enrolled while infection was active. Generated by immunoSEQ multiplex PCR, the TCRdb table keeps only in-frame clones and is missing some. Of 100,000 to 150,000 clones detected, roughly 85% appear once; the ten largest clones hold 3.2%. The receptor comes from an elderly woman with COVID-19, enrolled during active disease. The V and J genes are TRBV28 and TRBJ2-5; no clear D gene. The sample consisted of peripheral blood. This CDR3 is CASSFYQETQYF. CDR3 DNA sequence: TGTGCCAGCAGTTTTTATCAAGAGACCCAGTACTTC.